These 12 T cell receptor beta chains were all obtained from the same sample, sequenced in a study of cytomegalovirus exposure and HLA in healthy donors. The study ran its PCR with 60 Vbeta and 13 Jbeta primers. The protocol was immunoSEQ multiplex PCR, while the TCRdb copy is restricted to in-frame clones and leaves out a portion. The sample has roughly 150,000 clones, 66% seen once. The sequenced sample was PBMCs. Receptors were obtained from a human donor in good health.

The chain couples TRBV2 to TRBJ2-5; a possible D gene is TRBD1 (5 bases). The CDR3 consists of 14 residues. Trimming cost V 4 bases and J 2 bases, with 11 bases left between them. Germline V lookup: CDR1 SNHLY, CDR2 FYNNEI. In DNA form, the CDR3 reads TGTGCCAGCAGTGTTCGGGCAGGGCAAGAGACCCAGTACTTC. Protein product: CASSVRAGQETQYF.

In this sample, this clone turned up a few times. The CDR3 DNA reads as TGTGCCAGCAGCATCACTAGTTCCCACGAGCAGTACTTC. This gives the protein CASSITSSHEQYF. This chain joins TRBV5-4 and TRBJ2-5; D is perhaps TRBD2 (5 bases). The assigned J gene may be wrong: the sequence end matches TRBJ2-7 better. The CDR3 is 13 amino acids. CDR1 is SGHNT, CDR2 YYREEE, per germline (reference sequence).

There are a few counts of this clone. The chain uses TRBV19 and TRBJ1-4, with 8 positions matching TRBD1. The CDR3 runs to 13 residues. CDR1 LNHDA and CDR2 SQIVND come from the germline V gene (reference sequence). The ends lost 5 bases at V and 7 bases at J; junction bases unmatched: 3. Here the CDR3 reads CASSDRGGEKLFF. Written as DNA, the CDR3 is TGTGCCAGTAGTGACAGGGGAGGTGAAAAACTGTTTTTT.

The table lists this clone with a count of one. The chain couples TRBV7-7 to TRBJ2-2, with 8 nucleotides matching TRBD2. The junction had 7 bases not matched to a gene; V was cut back by 1 base and J by 6 bases. The CDR3 sequence is 16 residues long. Looked up from germline, CDR1 is SSHAT and CDR2 is FNYEAQ (reference sequence). In DNA, the CDR3 is TGTGCCAGCAGCTTAGGGGCAGCGGGAGCAGCCGGGGAGCTGTTTTTT. Protein: CASSLGAAGAAGELFF.

The chain carries TRBV9 and TRBJ2-7, with D perhaps matching TRBD1 (7 bases). Germline V lookup: CDR1 SGDLS, CDR2 YYNGEE. Trimming took 4 bases from V and 4 from J, leaving 18 bases between them. CDR3 length: 15 residues. CDR3 in amino acids: CASSSSGGPQYEQYF. For the CDR3, the DNA is TGTGCCAGCAGCTCCTCAGGGGGGCCGCAATACGAGCAGTACTTC.

The chain has TRBV28 and TRBJ2-2, with 9 bases aligning to TRBD2. The CDR3 extends over 15 amino acids. Germline CDR1 MDHEN, CDR2 SYDVKM. The J segment lost 6 bases and the V segment lost 6 bases, leaving 8 bases of the junction unmatched. The CDR3, as DNA: TGTGCCAGCAGCCCCGCGGGGGGGACCGCCGGGGAGCTGTTTTTT. Protein sequence: CASSPAGGTAGELFF.

The V and J genes are TRBV27 and TRBJ2-1; 14 bases fit TRBD2. V lost 0 bases, J lost 10 bases, and 17 bases stayed unmatched. This CDR3 comprises 20 residues. Germline CDR1 is MNHEY and CDR2 is SMNVEV (reference sequence). CDR3 coding DNA: TGTGCCAGCAGTTTATCGTCCCTCATGGGACTAGCGGGAGCGGACGGGGAGCAGTTCTTC. It specifies CASSLSSLMGLAGADGEQFF.

This clone has just a few counts. The chain couples TRBV10-3 to TRBJ1-4, with 9 bases identical to TRBD1. V was clipped by 10 bases and J by 8 bases; unmatched bases: 11. The CDR3 consists of 14 residues. Per germline, CDR1 ENHRY and CDR2 SYGVKD. The CDR3 DNA follows: TGTGCCAGCTCCGCTACAGGGGGCAGGGAAAAACTGTTTTTT. Amino acids: CASSATGGREKLFF.

This clone appeared once. The rearrangement links TRBV19 to TRBJ2-1, with 7 bases lining up with TRBD1. Germline CDR1 and CDR2: LNHDA and SQIVND (reference sequence). The CDR3 is made up of 15 amino acids. V shed 3 bases, J shed 3 bases, and the junction held 5 bases outside the gene matches. The CDR3 protein is CASSIQGVDYNEQFF. In DNA form, the CDR3 reads TGTGCCAGTAGTATTCAGGGGGTAGACTACAATGAGCAGTTCTTC.

This chain joins TRBV28 and TRBJ2-3; TRBD1 matches at 7 bases. The CDR3 totals 11 residues. The trim removed 8 bases at V and 4 bases at J, leaving 0 bases unmatched. In germline, CDR1 is MDHEN, CDR2 SYDVKM. This CDR3 is CASGQADTQYF. The CDR3 DNA follows: TGTGCCAGCGGACAGGCAGATACGCAGTATTTT.

V usage is TRBV11-2 and J usage is TRBJ2-5, with 12 bases aligning to TRBD2. With V trimmed by 3 bases and J by 5 bases, 7 bases remained unmatched. Germline-derived CDR1 and CDR2 are SGHAT and FQNNGV. CDR3 length: 16 residues. The CDR3 is CASSLAMTSGSETQYF. In nucleotides, the CDR3 is TGTGCCAGCAGCTTGGCCATGACTAGCGGGAGTGAGACCCAGTACTTC.

The chain has TRBV6-5 and TRBJ2-7, with TRBD2 identical over 9 bases. CDR1 is MNHEY, CDR2 SVGAGI, per germline. With V trimmed by 2 bases and J by 2 bases, 1 base remained unmatched. This CDR3 region has 14 residues. The CDR3 is CASSYGGRAYEQYF. The CDR3 DNA sequence: TGTGCCAGCAGTTACGGCGGGAGGGCCTACGAGCAGTACTTC.